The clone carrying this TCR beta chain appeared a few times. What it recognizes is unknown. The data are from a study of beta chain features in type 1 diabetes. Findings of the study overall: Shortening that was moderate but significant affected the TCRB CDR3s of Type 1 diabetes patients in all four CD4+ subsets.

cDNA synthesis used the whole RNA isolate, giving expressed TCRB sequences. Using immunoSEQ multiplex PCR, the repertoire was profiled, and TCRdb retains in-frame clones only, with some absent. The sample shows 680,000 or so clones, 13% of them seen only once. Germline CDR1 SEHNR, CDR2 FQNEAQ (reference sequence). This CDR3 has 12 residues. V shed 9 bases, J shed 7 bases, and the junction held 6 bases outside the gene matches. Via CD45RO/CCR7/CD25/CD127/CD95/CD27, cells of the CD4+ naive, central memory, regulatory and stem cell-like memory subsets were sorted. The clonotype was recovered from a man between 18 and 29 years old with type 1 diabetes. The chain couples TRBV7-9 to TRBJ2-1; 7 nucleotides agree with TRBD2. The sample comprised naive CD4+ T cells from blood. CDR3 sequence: CASVGLINEQFF. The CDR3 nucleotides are TGTGCCAGTGTGGGACTAATAAATGAGCAGTTCTTC.